This entry lists 30 T cell receptor beta chains sequenced from one sample in a study of identical twins. TCRdb ran MiXCR on the 5' RACE reads and lists one entry per CDR3 protein. The repertoire has about 520,000 distinct CDR3 sequences, approximately 22% of them found once; the top ten carry 0.91%. This sample was also put to use in a study of T cells expressing NK-cell markers.

Sample: CD4+ T cells sorted from blood. The receptors originated from a woman under 30 in good health.

The J gene is TRBJ2-3, the V gene TRBV12-3 or TRBV12-4; D not certain. The CDR3 covers 13 residues. The V gene lost 6 bases and the J gene lost 4 bases, with 11 bases spanning the gap. CDR3 sequence: CASRPRSADTQYF. CDR3 coding DNA: TGTGCCAGCAGACCCAGGAGCGCAGATACGCAGTATTTT.

This clonotype was found a few times. The chain recombines TRBV9 with TRBJ1-1; the match to TRBD1 covers 7 bases. CDR1 is SGDLS and CDR2 is YYNGEE in the germline V gene. This CDR3 contains 15 residues. Germline trimming cut 4 bases from V and 3 bases from J; bases unmatched to any gene: 9. The CDR3 DNA reads TGTGCCAGCAGCATGCGCACAGGGGTGGACACTGAAGCTTTCTTT. It specifies CASSMRTGVDTEAFF.

This clonotype was observed a handful of times. This rearrangement joins TRBV10-1 to TRBJ2-2; D not resolved. Between the trimmed V and J ends, which lost 4 bases and 5 bases, there was a span of 11 bases. The CDR3 extends over 14 amino acids. Germline V gene lookup returns CDR1 WNHNN and CDR2 SYGVQD (reference sequence). CDR3 sequence: CASSGSLSTGELFF. CDR3 nucleotide sequence: TGCGCCAGCAGTGGCAGTTTATCAACCGGGGAGCTGTTTTTT.

This chain uses TRBV5-1 with TRBJ2-7; D perhaps matches TRBD2 (6 bases). The germline CDR1 and CDR2 sequences are SGHRS and YFSETQ. The CDR3 consists of 22 residues. Trimming cost V 1 base and J 4 bases, with 36 bases left between them. CDR3 amino acids: CASSLTRLVGGAGYMKRYEQYF. CDR3 bases: TGCGCCAGCAGCTTGACTCGGCTTGTTGGCGGGGCGGGGTATATGAAGAGGTACGAGCAGTACTTC.

This clonotype was observed a few times. This rearrangement joins TRBV5-1 to TRBJ1-2, with 9 positions matching TRBD1. This CDR3 region has 15 residues. Trimming cost V 4 bases and J 5 bases; bases outside gene matches: 9. CDR1 and CDR2 (germline): SGHRS, YFSETQ. The CDR3 is CASSTGQGSGYGYTF. The CDR3 DNA reads as TGCGCCAGCAGCACCGGACAGGGGAGTGGATATGGCTACACCTTC.

The chain has TRBV6-1 and TRBJ2-7, with D possibly TRBD2 on 5 matching bases. Germline V gene lookup returns CDR1 MNHNS and CDR2 SASEGT. The CDR3 runs to 13 residues. With 5 bases removed from V and 3 bases from J, the gap between germline ends came to 11 bases. CDR3 sequence reads: CASSNRERYEQYF. The DNA of the CDR3 is TGTGCCAGCAGTAATCGGGAACGCTACGAGCAGTACTTC.

The V call is TRBV9, the J call TRBJ2-2, with TRBD2 as a possible D gene (5 bases). V was cut by 3 bases and J by 6 bases, with 9 bases left in between. The CDR3 has 13 residues. Germline-derived CDR1 and CDR2 are SGDLS and YYNGEE. In DNA form, the CDR3 reads TGTGCCAGCAGCGAACTGAGGGCCGGGGAGCTGTTTTTT. Translated, it gives CASSELRAGELFF.

This chain uses TRBV19 with TRBJ1-5; D is undetermined. Germline CDR1 LNHDA, CDR2 SQIVND (reference sequence). V lost 3 bases and J lost 7, with 25 bases in between. The CDR3 length is 18 residues. The CDR3 coding sequence is TGTGCCAGTAGTATCTTTATGTATGTCAGGAGTATCGGCCAGCCCCAGCATTTT. Translation: CASSIFMYVRSIGQPQHF.

This rearrangement joins TRBV12-3 or TRBV12-4 to TRBJ2-1; D may be TRBD1 or TRBD2 (5 bases each). V lost 3 bases to trimming and J lost 9 bases, with 12 bases between them. CDR3 length: 13 amino acids. The CDR3: CASSFSVRGEQFF. CDR3 nucleotide sequence: TGTGCCAGCAGTTTCTCGGTGAGGGGTGAGCAGTTCTTC.

V is TRBV13 and J is TRBJ1-4; D is uncertain. CDR1 and CDR2 (germline): PRHDT, FYEKMQ (reference sequence). V was clipped by 2 bases and J by 4 bases, with 11 bases between them. The CDR3 is made up of 15 amino acids. The CDR3: CASSLTVSGNEKLFF. DNA for the CDR3: TGTGCCAGCAGCTTAACGGTCTCCGGTAATGAAAAACTGTTTTTT.

This sequence joins TRBV7-9 and TRBJ2-1; 8 positions agree with TRBD2. CDR3 length equals 15 residues. Germline-derived CDR1 and CDR2 are SEHNR and FQNEAQ (reference sequence). Trimming took 1 base from V and 5 from J; bases not matched to a gene: 4. The CDR3 DNA sequence: TGTGCCAGCAGCTTAGTGGGACTAGAGAACAATGAGCAGTTCTTC. Its translation: CASSLVGLENNEQFF.

In its sample, this clonotype was seen a few times. The V and J genes are TRBV3-1 and TRBJ1-1, with a weak D call TRBD1 (5 bases). CDR1 and CDR2 from the germline V gene are LGHDT and YNNKEL (reference sequence). The CDR3 length is 12 residues. V was clipped by 4 bases and J by 8 bases, with 11 bases between them. This chain's CDR3 is CASSPSGGEAFF. CDR3 in DNA: TGTGCCAGCAGCCCATCGGGGGGAGAAGCTTTCTTT.

This clonotype was detected a few times. The V gene is TRBV20-1, the J gene TRBJ2-3; the match to TRBD2 covers 13 bases. The CDR3 is made up of 15 amino acids. The germline V gene encodes CDR1 DFQATT and CDR2 SNEGSKA (reference sequence). V dropped 6 bases and J dropped 0; count of bases not matched to a gene: 3. In DNA form, the CDR3 reads TGCAGTGCCGCGGGACTAGCGGGGAGCACAGATACGCAGTATTTT. This gives the protein CSAAGLAGSTDTQYF.

This chain joins TRBV12-3 or TRBV12-4 and TRBJ1-2; no firm D call. This CDR3 spans 14 amino acids. The ends were cut back, 4 bases at V and 0 bases at J, with 9 bases in the middle. The CDR3 spells CASSSRTSNYGYTF. The CDR3 region has the DNA TGTGCCAGCAGTTCGAGGACCTCTAACTATGGCTACACCTTC.

The chain is built from TRBV20-1 and TRBJ2-5, with TRBD2 matching over 11 bases. Per germline, CDR1 DFQATT and CDR2 SNEGSKA (reference sequence). With 5 bases clipped from V and 1 base from J, the junction kept 15 bases outside the gene matches. There are 18 residues in the CDR3. The CDR3 reads CSASTSGRSFRSQETQYF. For the CDR3, the DNA is TGCAGTGCTTCCACTAGCGGGAGATCATTTCGTAGCCAAGAGACCCAGTACTTC.

This clonotype was recorded a few times. V and J are TRBV7-2 and TRBJ1-2; no firm D call. The CDR3 runs to 14 residues. Germline values: CDR1 SGHTA, CDR2 FQGNSA. Trimming took 0 bases from V and 0 from J, leaving 5 bases between them. In nucleotides, the CDR3 is TGTGCCAGCAGCTTAGCGCAGCCTAACTATGGCTACACCTTC. This encodes CASSLAQPNYGYTF.

The genes are TRBV27 and TRBJ1-1; D unclear. The V gene's germline CDR1 is MNHEY and CDR2 SMNVEV (reference sequence). This CDR3 region has 17 residues. The V end was cut by 6 bases, the J end by 5 bases, with 25 bases between. CDR3 nucleotide sequence: TGTGCCAGCAGCCATAGGAGGGCAGGAGGAGGGAATACTGAAGCTTTCTTT. Its protein is CASSHRRAGGGNTEAFF.

This clonotype was detected only once. The chain is built from TRBV27 and TRBJ1-5; D uncertain. The CDR3 covers 15 residues. The ends were cut back, 3 bases at V and 2 bases at J, with 11 bases in the middle. Germline V gene data show CDR1 as MNHEY and CDR2 as SMNVEV (reference sequence). The CDR3 reads CASSFVGSGNQPQHF. CDR3 in DNA: TGTGCCAGCAGTTTTGTGGGAAGTGGCAATCAGCCCCAGCATTTT.

A note on this clonotype: Mismatch with germline at one junction end may stem from a read error. The rearrangement uses TRBV20-1 and TRBJ1-2; TRBD1 matches 7 bases. CDR3 length: 14 residues. CDR1 is DFQATT and CDR2 is SNEGSKA in the germline V gene (reference sequence). The CDR3 loop is CSPSRDRKHYGYTF. For the CDR3, the DNA is TGCAGTCCTAGCCGGGACAGAAAACACTATGGCTACACCTTC.

This clonotype was counted only a few times. V and J are TRBV6-5 and TRBJ2-3; tentative D call: TRBD2 (5 bases). The CDR3 contains 14 residues. V lost 0 bases and J lost 6, with 10 bases in between. CDR1 and CDR2 from the germline V gene are MNHEY and SVGAGI. This CDR3 reads CASSYSASLDTQYF. CDR3 DNA: TGTGCCAGCAGTTACTCGGCTAGCCTGGATACGCAGTATTTT.

The genes are TRBV6-2 or TRBV6-3 and TRBJ2-3, with 12 bases identical to TRBD2. J gave up 2 bases and V 1 base, and 4 bases lay outside the gene matches. The CDR3 has 17 amino acids. In germline, CDR1 is MNHEY, CDR2 SVGEGT. CDR3 nucleotides: TGTGCCAGCAGTTACTTCCTAGCGGGGGGGTCCACAGATACGCAGTATTTT. Translation: CASSYFLAGGSTDTQYF.

This rearrangement joins TRBV7-2 to TRBJ2-3; 9 bases are shared with TRBD2. The CDR3 contains 15 residues. Trimming cost V 4 bases and J 4 bases; bases outside gene matches: 6. From germline, CDR1 is SGHTA and CDR2 FQGNSA. The CDR3 loop is CASSSRREGSDTQYF. CDR3 in DNA: TGTGCCAGCAGCTCCCGGCGGGAGGGATCAGATACGCAGTATTTT.

The chain employs TRBV18 and TRBJ2-7; D is unresolved. Germline assignment: CDR1 KGHSH and CDR2 LQKENI. This CDR3 contains 16 residues. V dropped 1 base and J dropped 3 bases, with 16 bases sitting between them. The CDR3 is CASSPRGLNKGYEQYF. The CDR3, as DNA: TGTGCCAGCTCACCACGGGGATTGAATAAGGGCTACGAGCAGTACTTC. Full variable domain (missing parts from reference TRBV18 and TRBJ2-7): NAGVMQNPRHLVRRRGQEARLRCSPMKGHSHVYWYRQLPEEGLKFMVYLQKENIIDESGMPKERFSAEFPKEGPSILRIQQVVRGDSAAYFCASSPRGLNKGYEQYFGPGTRLTVT.

This chain connects TRBV11-3 to TRBJ2-3, with no clear D. Between the trimmed V and J ends, which lost 2 bases and 11 bases, there was a span of 8 bases. CDR3 length: 11 amino acids. CDR1 and CDR2 from the germline V gene are SGHNT and YENEEA. The DNA of the CDR3 is TGTGCCAGCAGCTTAATCCGGAAGCAGTATTTT. This codes for CASSLIRKQYF.

This clonotype was counted once. V gene TRBV5-1 combines with J gene TRBJ2-5; 8 nucleotides line up with TRBD2. J gave up 4 bases and V 4 bases, and 6 bases lay outside the gene matches. The CDR3 extends over 14 amino acids. Looked up from germline, CDR1 is SGHRS and CDR2 is YFSETQ. DNA of the CDR3: TGCGCCAGCAGCCACGGGAGGGCCGGAGAGACCCAGTACTTC. Protein: CASSHGRAGETQYF.

This chain uses TRBV4-3 with TRBJ2-7; the match to TRBD1 covers 9 bases. CDR1 is LGHNA and CDR2 is YSLEER in the germline V gene. The CDR3 extends over 17 amino acids. J gave up 3 bases and V 6 bases, and 15 bases lay outside the gene matches. CDR3 bases: TGCGCCAGCAGTCGAGACCTCCCGGGACAGGGCTACTACGAGCAGTACTTC. Its protein product is CASSRDLPGQGYYEQYF.

This clonotype has more than one count but fewer than ten. V and J are TRBV6-5 and TRBJ2-5, with D perhaps TRBD2 (6 bases). In germline, CDR1 is MNHEY, CDR2 SVGAGI. V was clipped by 6 bases and J by 1 base, with 9 bases between them. The CDR3 loop spans 13 amino acids. CDR3 loop: CASRYGGQETQYF. CDR3 in DNA: TGTGCCAGCAGGTACGGGGGCCAAGAGACCCAGTACTTC.

This clonotype was counted ten times or more. This chain connects TRBV11-1 to TRBJ2-5; no clear D. The ends were cut back, 7 bases at V and 2 bases at J, with 17 bases in the middle. This CDR3 contains 15 residues. Germline loops: CDR1 SGHAT, CDR2 FQDESV (reference sequence). CDR3 nucleotides: TGTGCCAGCACCTCAGGAATAGGACCACAAGAGACCCAGTACTTC. This codes for CASTSGIGPQETQYF. The full variable domain, completed using reference TRBV11-1 and TRBJ2-5, is EAEVAQSPRYKITEKSQAVAFWCDPISGHATLYWYRQILGQGPELLVQFQDESVVDDSQLPKDRFSAERLKGVDSTLKIQPAELGDSAMYLCASTSGIGPQETQYFGPGTRLLVL.

This clonotype has ten or more counts. V usage is TRBV10-2 and J usage is TRBJ2-3; TRBD2 matches at 8 bases. With V trimmed by 6 bases and J by 5 bases, 4 bases remained unmatched. The CDR3 length is 13 residues. CDR1 is WSHSY, CDR2 SAAADI, per germline. The CDR3, as DNA: TGCGCCAGCAGAGCTCTAGCGGGAGATACGCAGTATTTT. Protein: CASRALAGDTQYF.

This clonotype has a handful of counts. This chain uses TRBV20-1 with TRBJ2-3, with 12 bases matching TRBD1. Germline CDR1 is DFQATT and CDR2 is SNEGSKA (reference sequence). The CDR3 totals 15 residues. Trimming at V came to 3 bases and at J to 3 bases, leaving 4 bases not matched to a gene. CDR3 amino acids: CSASPGQGATDTQYF. DNA for the CDR3: TGCAGTGCTAGCCCGGGACAGGGGGCTACAGATACGCAGTATTTT.